This entry concerns a single T cell receptor (beta chain). As yet, its antigen is unknown. The CDR3 runs to 13 residues. Germline CDR1 is LNHDA and CDR2 is SQIVND (reference sequence). Trimming cost V 5 bases and J 6 bases, with 13 bases left between them. This record comes from a study of cytomegalovirus exposure and HLA in healthy donors. Study observations and caveats: Per a later analysis, HLA-associated TCR beta chains showed more clonal expansion than other, equally common TCR beta chains. Among TCR beta chains, those listed as cytomegalovirus-associated numbered around 180.

The PCR made use of 60 Vbeta and 13 Jbeta primers. Sequenced by immunoSEQ multiplex PCR; TCRdb stores in-frame clones only, minus some. Among roughly 140,000 clones, almost 80% were seen once, and the ten largest hold 0.5% to 0.85%. The sequencing sample was made of PBMCs. The chain links TRBV19 to TRBJ1-1, with D perhaps matching TRBD1 (5 bases). The origin of this receptor is a male donor in good health and CMV-seronegative. The CDR3 is CASSLRGEAEAFF. The CDR3 DNA sequence: TGTGCCAGTAGTTTAAGGGGCGAAGCTGAAGCTTTCTTT.